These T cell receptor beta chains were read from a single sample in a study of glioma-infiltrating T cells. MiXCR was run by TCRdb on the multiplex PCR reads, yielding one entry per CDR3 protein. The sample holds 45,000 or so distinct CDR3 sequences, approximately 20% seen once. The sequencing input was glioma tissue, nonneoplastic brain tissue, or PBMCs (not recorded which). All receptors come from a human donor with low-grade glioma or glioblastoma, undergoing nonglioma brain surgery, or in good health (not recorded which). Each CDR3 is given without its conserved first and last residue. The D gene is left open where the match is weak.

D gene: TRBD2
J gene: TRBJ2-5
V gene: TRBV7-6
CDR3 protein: ASSSGTKETQY

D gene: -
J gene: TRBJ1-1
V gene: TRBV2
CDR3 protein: ASSPPRLNTEAF

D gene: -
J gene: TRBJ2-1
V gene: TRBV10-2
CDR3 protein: ASNGGGEQF

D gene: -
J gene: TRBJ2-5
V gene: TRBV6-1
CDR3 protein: ASSYRGDLQETQY

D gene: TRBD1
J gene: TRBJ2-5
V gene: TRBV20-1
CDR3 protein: SALGQGYQETQY

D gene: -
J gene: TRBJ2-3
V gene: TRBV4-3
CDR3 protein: ASSQGSYSSTDTQY

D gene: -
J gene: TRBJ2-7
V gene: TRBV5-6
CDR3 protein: ASSLAGVLNSYEQY

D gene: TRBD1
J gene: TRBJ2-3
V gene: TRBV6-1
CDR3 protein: ASGRTGETDTQY

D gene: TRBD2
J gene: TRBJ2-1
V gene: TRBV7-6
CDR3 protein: ASAGAGNEQF

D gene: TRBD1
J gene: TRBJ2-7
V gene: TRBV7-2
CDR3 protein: ASSLQGATYEQY

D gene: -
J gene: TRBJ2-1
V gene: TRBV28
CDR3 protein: ASSSRTSSARNEQF

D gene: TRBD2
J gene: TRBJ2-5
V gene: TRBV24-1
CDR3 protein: ATSDFTAGDQETQY

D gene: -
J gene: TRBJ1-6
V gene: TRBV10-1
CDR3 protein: ASIYPEGVGHFGSPLH

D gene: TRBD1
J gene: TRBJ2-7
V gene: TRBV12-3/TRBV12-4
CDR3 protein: ASSHIGTALNYEQY

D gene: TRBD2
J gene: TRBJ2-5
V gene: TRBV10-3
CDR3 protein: ANRGEGQETQY

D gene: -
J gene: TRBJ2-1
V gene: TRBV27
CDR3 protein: ASREGIWTGNEQF

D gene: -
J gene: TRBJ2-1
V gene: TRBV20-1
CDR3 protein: SASGLGAYNEQF

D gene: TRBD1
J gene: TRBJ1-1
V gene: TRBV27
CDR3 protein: ASSPRGRNTEAF

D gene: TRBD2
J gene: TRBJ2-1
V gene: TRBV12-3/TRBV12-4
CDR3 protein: ASSSGIERF

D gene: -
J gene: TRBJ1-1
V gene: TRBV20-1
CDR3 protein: SAKGIANTEAF

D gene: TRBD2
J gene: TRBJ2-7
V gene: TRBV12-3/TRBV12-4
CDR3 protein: ASSPWTSSSGHEQY

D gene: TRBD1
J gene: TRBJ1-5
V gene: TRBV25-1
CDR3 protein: DSSEPGTGYQPQH

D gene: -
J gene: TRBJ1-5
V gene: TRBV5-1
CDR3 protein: ASSLESDQPQH

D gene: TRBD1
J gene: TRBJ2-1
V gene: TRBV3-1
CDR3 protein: ASRQESDRPSSYNEQF

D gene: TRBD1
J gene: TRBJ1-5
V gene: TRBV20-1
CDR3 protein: SAREWGTGDQPQH

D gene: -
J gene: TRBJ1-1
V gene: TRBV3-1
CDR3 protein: ASSQGNRVLNTEAF

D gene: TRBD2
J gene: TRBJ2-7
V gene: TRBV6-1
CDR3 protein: ASSLVAGAGYEQY

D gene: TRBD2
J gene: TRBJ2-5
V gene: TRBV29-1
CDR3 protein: SVEGLEETQY

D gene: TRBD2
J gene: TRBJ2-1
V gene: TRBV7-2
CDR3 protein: ASSLATSGIRGNEQF

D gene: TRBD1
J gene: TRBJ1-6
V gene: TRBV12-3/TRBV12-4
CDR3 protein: ASSRQGAISPLH

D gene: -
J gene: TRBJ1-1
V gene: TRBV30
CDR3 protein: AWQRTANTEAF

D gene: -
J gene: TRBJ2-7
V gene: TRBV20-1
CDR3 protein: SARGLGSSYEEY

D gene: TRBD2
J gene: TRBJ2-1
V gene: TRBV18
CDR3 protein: ASSETSGINEQF

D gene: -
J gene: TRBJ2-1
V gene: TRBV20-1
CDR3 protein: SARGDRSYNEQF

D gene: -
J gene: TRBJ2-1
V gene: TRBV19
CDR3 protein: ASTWIDEQF

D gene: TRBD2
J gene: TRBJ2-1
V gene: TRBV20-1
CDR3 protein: SALWTSGGNEQF

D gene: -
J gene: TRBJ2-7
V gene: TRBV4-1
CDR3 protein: ASNQGTISYEQY

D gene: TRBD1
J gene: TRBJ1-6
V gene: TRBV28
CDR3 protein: VSSFGQGAYSPLH

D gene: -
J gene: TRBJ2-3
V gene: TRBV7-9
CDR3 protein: ASSSGGGLSDTQY

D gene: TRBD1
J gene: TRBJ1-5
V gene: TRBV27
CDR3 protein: VSSWTGNQPQH

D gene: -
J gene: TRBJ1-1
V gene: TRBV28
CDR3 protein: ASNRQETATEAF

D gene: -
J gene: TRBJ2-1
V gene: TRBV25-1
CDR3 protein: ASSESPQKNEQF

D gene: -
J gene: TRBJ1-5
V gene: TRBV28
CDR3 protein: ASIEGGQEPQH

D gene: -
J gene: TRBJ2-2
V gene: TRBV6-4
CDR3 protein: ASSATGDYTGELF

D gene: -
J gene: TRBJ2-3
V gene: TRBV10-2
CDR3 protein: ATLGDLSTDTQY

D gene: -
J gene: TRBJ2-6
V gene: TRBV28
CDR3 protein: ASSFFGLSLSGANVLT

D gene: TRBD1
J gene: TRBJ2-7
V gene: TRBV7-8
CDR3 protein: AISSPGQGSSYEQY

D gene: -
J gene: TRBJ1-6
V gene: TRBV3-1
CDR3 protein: ASSPRDVYSPLH

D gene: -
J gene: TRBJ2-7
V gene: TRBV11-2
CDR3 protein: ASSLVLGLVAAEHEQY

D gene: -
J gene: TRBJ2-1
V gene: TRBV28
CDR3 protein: ASSFGRYRYNEQF

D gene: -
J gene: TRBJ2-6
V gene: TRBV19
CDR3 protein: ASSIGTGIPSGANVLT

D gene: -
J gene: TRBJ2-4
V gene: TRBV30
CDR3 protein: AWSVGMVRARY

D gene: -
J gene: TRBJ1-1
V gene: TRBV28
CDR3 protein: ASSPPASGHLIRNTEAF

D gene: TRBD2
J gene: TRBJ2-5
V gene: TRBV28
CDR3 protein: ASSSERGGRGETQY

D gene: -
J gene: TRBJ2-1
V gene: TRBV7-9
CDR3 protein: ASSLASMNEQF

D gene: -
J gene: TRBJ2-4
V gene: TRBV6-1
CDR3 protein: ASSSGQRLAKNIQY

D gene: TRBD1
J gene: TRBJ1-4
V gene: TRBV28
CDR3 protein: ASSPATGRTGVGEKLF

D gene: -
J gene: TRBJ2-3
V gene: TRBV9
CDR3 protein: ASSVRLRTDTQY

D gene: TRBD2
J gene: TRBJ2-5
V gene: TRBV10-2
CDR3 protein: ASNPAGYETQY